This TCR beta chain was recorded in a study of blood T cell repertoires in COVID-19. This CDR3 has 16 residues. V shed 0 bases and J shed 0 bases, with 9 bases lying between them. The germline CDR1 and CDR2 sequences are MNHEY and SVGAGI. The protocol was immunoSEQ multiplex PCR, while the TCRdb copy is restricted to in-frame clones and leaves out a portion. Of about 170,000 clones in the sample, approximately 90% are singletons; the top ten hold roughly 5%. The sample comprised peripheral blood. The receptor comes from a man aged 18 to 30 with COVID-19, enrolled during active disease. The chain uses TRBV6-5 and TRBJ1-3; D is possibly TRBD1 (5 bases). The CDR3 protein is CASSYSTRVSGNTIYF. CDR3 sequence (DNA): TGTGCCAGCAGTTACTCGACCAGGGTCTCTGGAAACACCATATATTTT.